This TCR beta chain derives from a study of blood T cell repertoires in COVID-19. Study information: Sites across the United States, Italy and Spain contributed samples from acute and convalescent COVID-19. The cDNA or gDNA used as material had been derived from T cells, B-cell-depleted T cells, or PBMCs.

Per the original data handling: It was from reference gene primer amplification that nucleated cell counts were estimated. Clones were read by immunoSEQ multiplex PCR, and TCRdb kept only the in-frame ones, dropping some. V and J calls plus clone size are reproduced from that table; the DNA served to infer D and trimming. The sample includes about 250,000 clones, just over 85% seen only once; the top ten take about 1.3%. The V gene's germline CDR1 is LGHDT and CDR2 YNNKEL (reference sequence). Between the trimmed V and J ends, which lost 1 base and 4 bases, there was a span of 14 bases. The CDR3 contains 16 residues.

The chain has TRBV3-1 (or the pseudogene TRBV3-2) and TRBJ1-5; D is possibly TRBD1 (5 bases). The receptor comes from an older man with acute or convalescent COVID-19. Material: peripheral blood. CDR3 DNA sequence: TGTGCCAGCAGCCAAGGGGGGGGTCTGAGAAATCAGCCCCAGCATTTT. Translated: CASSQGGGLRNQPQHF.